One sample yielded the 27 T cell receptor beta chains listed below, sequenced in a study of cytomegalovirus exposure and HLA in healthy donors. Primers for the PCR totalled 60 Vbeta and 13 Jbeta. Generated by immunoSEQ multiplex PCR, the TCRdb table keeps only in-frame clones and is missing some. The sample includes about 170,000 clones. The specimen was PBMCs. All receptors come from a woman aged 18-29 years in good health and CMV-seropositive.

The chain combines TRBV18 with TRBJ2-1, with D possibly TRBD1 on 5 matching bases. The germline V gene has CDR1 KGHSH and CDR2 LQKENI. The CDR3 has 13 amino acids. Trimming cost V 4 bases and J 8 bases, with 12 bases left between them. The CDR3 DNA follows: TGTGCCAGCTCACAGGGGTTCGGCGATGAGCAGTTCTTC. The encoded protein is CASSQGFGDEQFF.

The chain employs TRBV7-2 and TRBJ2-5; D is unclear. CDR3 length equals 17 residues. Germline-derived CDR1 and CDR2 are SGHTA and FQGNSA. The ends were cut back, 2 bases at V and 3 bases at J, with 19 bases in the middle. The CDR3 here is CASSLTEARFLEETQYF. The CDR3 nucleotides are TGTGCCAGCAGCTTAACTGAAGCCCGTTTTCTAGAAGAGACCCAGTACTTC.

This sequence joins TRBV5-6 and TRBJ2-3; 11 bases align to TRBD2. The CDR3 contains 14 residues. V gave up 6 bases and J gave up 5 bases; unmatched junction bases: 5. CDR1 and CDR2 (germline): SGHDT, YYEEEE. The DNA of the CDR3 is TGTGCCAGCAATACGGGACTAGCGGAAGATACGCAGTATTTT. Its translation is CASNTGLAEDTQYF.

The chain is built from TRBV29-1 and TRBJ1-2; 10 nucleotides agree with TRBD1. V gave up 6 bases and J gave up 8 bases; unmatched junction bases: 9. Germline V gene lookup returns CDR1 SQVTM and CDR2 ANQGSEA. The CDR3 runs 13 residues. Written as DNA, the CDR3 is TGCAGCGTAAACGACAGGGGGCCGGAAGGCTACACCTTC. Protein product: CSVNDRGPEGYTF.

V and J are TRBV6-5 and TRBJ2-5, with 10 bases aligning to TRBD1. CDR3 length: 14 residues. Germline CDR1 and CDR2: MNHEY and SVGAGI. V shed 5 bases, J shed 4 bases, and the junction held 4 bases outside the gene matches. The DNA of the CDR3 is TGTGCCAGCAGTAAGACAGGGGGCCCAGAGACCCAGTACTTC. It encodes CASSKTGGPETQYF.

The genes are TRBV9 and TRBJ1-6, with 9 bases lining up with TRBD1. J was trimmed by 10 bases and V by 0 bases; bases with no gene match: 5. Germline CDR1 is SGDLS and CDR2 is YYNGEE. The CDR3 is 15 residues long. CDR3 nucleotides: TGTGCCAGCAGCGTAGCGGGACAGGGAGGATCACCCCTCCACTTT. Encoded protein: CASSVAGQGGSPLHF.

The rearrangement uses TRBV18 and TRBJ1-1; TRBD1 is a possible D gene (5 bases). Trimming removed 2 bases at V and 9 bases at J, with 13 bases between. This CDR3 is built from 13 residues. CDR1 KGHSH and CDR2 LQKENI come from the germline V gene. The CDR3 reads CASSPGSGAQAFF. The CDR3 DNA reads as TGTGCCAGCTCACCAGGTTCTGGGGCGCAAGCTTTCTTT.

The chain employs TRBV19 and TRBJ1-5; TRBD1 matches 8 bases. The CDR3 is made up of 16 amino acids. CDR1 is LNHDA, CDR2 SQIVND, per germline (reference sequence). Trimming removed 3 bases from V and 4 bases from J; junction bases left unmatched: 8. CDR3 residues: CASSILGTGGNQPQHF. As DNA, the CDR3 is TGTGCCAGTAGTATTTTGGGGACAGGCGGGAATCAGCCCCAGCATTTT.

V and J are TRBV5-1 and TRBJ2-2, with 8 bases that match TRBD1. CDR3 length: 13 amino acids. The V and J ends lost 4 bases and 4 bases, in that order; junction bases with no gene match: 0. Germline V gene lookup returns CDR1 SGHRS and CDR2 YFSETQ. In DNA, the CDR3 is TGCGCCAGCAGCACAGGGGGCACCGGGGAGCTGTTTTTT. Its protein product is CASSTGGTGELFF.

In nucleotides, the CDR3 is TGTGCCAGCAGTTTATCCGCAGGGGAAAGCTACAATGAGCAGTTCTTC. This translates into CASSLSAGESYNEQFF. The chain has TRBV27 and TRBJ2-1, with D possibly being TRBD1 (6 bases). CDR1 MNHEY and CDR2 SMNVEV come from the germline V gene (reference sequence). The CDR3 consists of 16 residues. V lost 0 bases and J 3 bases, leaving 12 bases between the germline ends.

This chain joins TRBV4-2 and TRBJ1-2; 7 bases align to TRBD1. Germline values: CDR1 LGHNA, CDR2 YNFKEQ. The CDR3 is 15 amino acids. The V segment lost 3 bases and the J segment 0 bases; nucleotides outside the gene matches: 4. The CDR3, as DNA: TGTGCCAGCAGCCACCGGACAGGAACTAACTATGGCTACACCTTC. Translation: CASSHRTGTNYGYTF.

The rearrangement joins TRBV18 to TRBJ2-3, with TRBD1 as a possible D gene (5 bases). This CDR3 comprises 14 residues. Trimming left V 6 bases short and J 2 bases short, with 12 bases between. Per germline, CDR1 KGHSH and CDR2 LQKENI. Here the CDR3 reads CASSLKTDTDTQYF. The CDR3 DNA reads as TGTGCCAGCTCTCTTAAGACAGACACAGATACGCAGTATTTT.

This sequence joins TRBV10-3 and TRBJ2-1; the match to TRBD2 covers 10 bases. The CDR3 contains 15 residues. Germline CDR1 reads ENHRY; CDR2 reads SYGVKD. V dropped 3 bases and J dropped 5; count of bases not matched to a gene: 4. The CDR3 sequence is CAISDRTSGHNEQFF. CDR3 DNA sequence: TGTGCCATCAGTGACCGGACTAGCGGACACAATGAGCAGTTCTTC.

The genes are TRBV4-3 and TRBJ1-1; D might be TRBD1 (5 bases). The V gene lost 4 bases and the J gene lost 3 bases, with 9 bases spanning the gap. The CDR3 consists of 13 residues. The germline V gene encodes CDR1 LGHNA and CDR2 YSLEER. The CDR3 DNA reads as TGCGCCAGCAGCCGGGGGGGTTACACTGAAGCTTTCTTT. Translated, it gives CASSRGGYTEAFF.

The J gene is TRBJ1-4, the V gene TRBV11-2, with TRBD1 matching 7 bases. V lost 3 bases and J lost 8; bases outside the gene matches: 15. The CDR3 runs 17 residues. CDR1 and CDR2 (germline): SGHAT, FQNNGV. CDR3 amino acids: CASSLTFRPGGAEKLFF. CDR3 DNA sequence: TGTGCCAGCAGCTTGACCTTTCGGCCAGGGGGTGCGGAAAAACTGTTTTTT.

Written as DNA, the CDR3 is TGTGCCAGCAGCTCACGGGGGGGTAACACCGGGGAGCTGTTTTTT. Amino acids: CASSSRGGNTGELFF. V gene TRBV11-3 combines with J gene TRBJ2-2; 8 nucleotides align to TRBD2. The germline gives CDR1 SGHNT, CDR2 YENEEA. The CDR3 is 15 amino acids. Trimming took 4 bases from V and 2 from J; bases not matched to a gene: 3.

The chain recombines TRBV7-9 with TRBJ2-2; tentative D call: TRBD1 (6 bases). Germline values: CDR1 SEHNR, CDR2 FQNEAQ (reference sequence). The CDR3 loop spans 15 amino acids. The V end lost 3 bases, the J end lost 0 bases, and 8 bases lay between the germline ends. In DNA, the CDR3 is TGTGCCAGCAGCTTGGGACATTCGAACACCGGGGAGCTGTTTTTT. Protein: CASSLGHSNTGELFF.

The chain is built from TRBV2 and TRBJ2-3, with 8 bases aligning to TRBD2. Per the germline V gene, CDR1 is SNHLY and CDR2 is FYNNEI. J lost 8 bases, V lost 5 bases, and 12 bases had no gene match. This CDR3 has 15 residues. CDR3 sequence: CASSLPGGREGTQYF. The CDR3 region has the DNA TGTGCCAGCAGTTTGCCGGGGGGGCGCGAGGGTACGCAGTATTTT.

The chain carries TRBV5-1 and TRBJ2-2, with 13 bases lining up with TRBD2. J lost 4 bases, V lost 4 bases, and 10 bases had no gene match. This CDR3 is 18 amino acids long. Germline V gene sequence: CDR1 SGHRS, CDR2 YFSETQ. CDR3 coding DNA: TGCGCCAGCAGCCCACGACTAGCGGGAGGCCTGGGCACCGGGGAGCTGTTTTTT. Amino acid sequence: CASSPRLAGGLGTGELFF.

V is TRBV2 and J is TRBJ2-5; 8 bases fit TRBD2. The CDR3 is made up of 16 amino acids. The V segment lost 5 bases and the J segment 0 bases; nucleotides outside the gene matches: 8. Per the germline V gene, CDR1 is SNHLY and CDR2 is FYNNEI. The CDR3 loop reads CASSTRGGGYQETQYF. CDR3 coding DNA: TGTGCCAGCAGTACCCGGGGCGGGGGGTACCAAGAGACCCAGTACTTC. Filled out from reference TRBV2 and TRBJ2-5, the complete variable domain reads EPEVTQTPSHQVTQMGQEVILRCVPISNHLYFYWYRQILGQKVEFLVSFYNNEISEKSEIFDDQFSVERPDGSNFTLKIRSTKLEDSAMYFCASSTRGGGYQETQYFGPGTRLLVL.

The V and J genes are TRBV21-1 and TRBJ1-6; the table's D call of TRBD1 was not tested on the DNA. TRBV21-1 corresponds to a pseudogene. There are 18 residues in the CDR3. CDR3 coding DNA: TGTGCCAGCAGCAAAGAGCGAACAGGGGACTCCTATAATTCACCCCTCCACTTT. Amino acid sequence: CASSKERTGDSYNSPLHF.

The chain joins TRBV12-5 to TRBJ1-1; D unresolved. The CDR3 runs to 12 residues. Deletions cut 7 bases from V and 3 bases from J, with 9 bases between. The germline V gene has CDR1 LGHNT and CDR2 FRNRAP. For the CDR3, the DNA is TGTGCTAGTGCGACGGGATACACTGAAGCTTTCTTT. Protein sequence: CASATGYTEAFF.

The gene calls are TRBV29-1 and TRBJ2-1, with 8 bases lining up with TRBD2. The CDR3 consists of 15 residues. Germline trimming cut 7 bases from V and 5 bases from J; bases unmatched to any gene: 13. Germline V gene lookup returns CDR1 SQVTM and CDR2 ANQGSEA. CDR3 sequence reads: CSGRSGGPVNNEQFF. The CDR3 DNA reads TGCAGCGGTCGTTCGGGGGGGCCGGTAAACAATGAGCAGTTCTTC.

V usage is TRBV7-9 and J usage is TRBJ2-7; the match to TRBD1 covers 11 bases. V shed 4 bases, J shed 5 bases, and the junction held 7 bases outside the gene matches. CDR3 length: 15 residues. The germline V gene encodes CDR1 SEHNR and CDR2 FQNEAQ (reference sequence). The CDR3 DNA reads TGTGCCAGCAGCTCGGCAGCGGACAGGGGGCACGAGCAGTACTTC. Protein: CASSSAADRGHEQYF.

This chain connects TRBV19 to TRBJ1-3; D is possibly TRBD1 (5 bases). V was clipped by 3 bases and J by 1 base, with 7 bases between them. The CDR3 covers 14 residues. The germline V gene has CDR1 LNHDA and CDR2 SQIVND (reference sequence). CDR3: CASSITGSGNTIYF. DNA of the CDR3: TGTGCCAGTAGTATCACAGGATCTGGAAACACCATATATTTT. Drawing the rest from reference TRBV19 and TRBJ1-3, the complete variable domain is DGGITQSPKYLFRKEGQNVTLSCEQNLNHDAMYWYRQDPGQGLRLIYYSQIVNDFQKGDIAEGYSVSREKKESFPLTVTSAQKNPTAFYLCASSITGSGNTIYFGEGSWLTVV.

The chain is built from TRBV28 and TRBJ2-7, with D tentatively TRBD1 (5 bases). The germline V gene has CDR1 MDHEN and CDR2 SYDVKM. CDR3 length: 14 amino acids. The ends were cut back, 5 bases at V and 2 bases at J, with 13 bases in the middle. CDR3 in amino acids: CASSPDRVAYEQYF. The CDR3 DNA reads as TGTGCCAGCAGTCCCGACAGAGTAGCCTACGAGCAGTACTTC.

V gene TRBV19 combines with J gene TRBJ2-6; no definite D call. The CDR3 has 16 amino acids. V lost 5 bases and J lost 0, with 11 bases in between. Germline V gene lookup returns CDR1 LNHDA and CDR2 SQIVND (reference sequence). The CDR3 DNA is TGTGCCAGTAGTTTCAAACGGAGCTCTGGGGCCAACGTCCTGACTTTC. As protein: CASSFKRSSGANVLTF. Together with reference TRBV19 and TRBJ2-6, the CDR3 gives the full variable domain: DGGITQSPKYLFRKEGQNVTLSCEQNLNHDAMYWYRQDPGQGLRLIYYSQIVNDFQKGDIAEGYSVSREKKESFPLTVTSAQKNPTAFYLCASSFKRSSGANVLTFGAGSRLTVL.